This T cell receptor beta chain appears in the sequencing data of a study of OX40 agonist ivuxolimab in advanced cancers. Note on this clone: The antigen is undetermined.

This table comes from immunoSEQ multiplex PCR, and its TCRdb copy is limited to in-frame clones, with some not included. The table includes 60,000 to 100,000 clones, around 92% detected once. Germline V gives CDR1 SGHTA, CDR2 FQGNSA. The CDR3 covers 15 residues. The V segment lost 2 bases and the J segment 5 bases; nucleotides outside the gene matches: 8. Broader study findings: Both blood CD4+ and CD8+ T cells showed clonal growth by week 6 at 0.1 to 3.0 mg/kg. Also showing low normalized T-cell clonal expansion were some of the nonresponders.

The sequences come from CD4+ or CD8+ T cells sorted from blood, collected in a trial of the OX40 agonist ivuxolimab. The chain recombines TRBV7-2 with TRBJ2-7, with 8 bases aligning to TRBD1. The source is an adult with an advanced solid tumor such as melanoma, head and neck, liver or kidney cancer. The CDR3: CASSLRGQGANEQYF. The CDR3 bases are TGTGCCAGCAGCTTACGAGGGCAGGGGGCAAACGAGCAGTACTTC.